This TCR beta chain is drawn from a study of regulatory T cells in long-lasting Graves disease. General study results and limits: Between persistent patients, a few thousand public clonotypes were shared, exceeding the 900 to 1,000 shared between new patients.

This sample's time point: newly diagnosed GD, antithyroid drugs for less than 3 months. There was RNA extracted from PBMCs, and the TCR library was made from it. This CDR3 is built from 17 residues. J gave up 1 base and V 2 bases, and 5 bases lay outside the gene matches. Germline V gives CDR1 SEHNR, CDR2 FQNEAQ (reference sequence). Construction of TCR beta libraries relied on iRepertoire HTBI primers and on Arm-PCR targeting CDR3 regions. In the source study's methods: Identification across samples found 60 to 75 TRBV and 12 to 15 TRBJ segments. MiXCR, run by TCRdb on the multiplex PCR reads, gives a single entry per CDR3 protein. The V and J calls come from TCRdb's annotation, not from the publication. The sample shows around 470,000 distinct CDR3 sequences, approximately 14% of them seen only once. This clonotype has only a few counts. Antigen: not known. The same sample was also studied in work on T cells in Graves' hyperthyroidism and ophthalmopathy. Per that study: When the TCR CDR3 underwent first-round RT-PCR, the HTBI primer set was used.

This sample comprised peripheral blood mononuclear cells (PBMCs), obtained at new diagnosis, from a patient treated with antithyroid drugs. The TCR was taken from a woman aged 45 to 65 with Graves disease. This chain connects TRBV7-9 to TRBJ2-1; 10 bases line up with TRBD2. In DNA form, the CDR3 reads TGTGCCAGCAGCTTAATCACTAGCGGGGCGTCCTACAATGAGCAGTTCTTC. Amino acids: CASSLITSGASYNEQFF.